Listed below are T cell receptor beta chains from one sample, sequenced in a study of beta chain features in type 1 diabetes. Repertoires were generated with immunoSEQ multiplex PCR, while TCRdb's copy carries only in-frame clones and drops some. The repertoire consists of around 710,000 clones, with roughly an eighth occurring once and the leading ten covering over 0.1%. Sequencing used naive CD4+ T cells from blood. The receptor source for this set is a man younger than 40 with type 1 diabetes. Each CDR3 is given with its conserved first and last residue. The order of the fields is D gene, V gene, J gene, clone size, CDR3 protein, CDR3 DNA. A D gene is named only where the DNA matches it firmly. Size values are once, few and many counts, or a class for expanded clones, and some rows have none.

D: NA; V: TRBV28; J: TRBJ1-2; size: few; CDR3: CASSTPQVRTGYTF; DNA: TGTGCCAGCAGTACACCACAGGTCCGGACTGGCTACACCTTC
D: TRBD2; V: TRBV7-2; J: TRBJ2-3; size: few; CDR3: CASSLSSGGARTDTQYF; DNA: TGTGCCAGCAGCTTATCTAGCGGGGGGGCCCGGACAGATACGCAGTATTTT
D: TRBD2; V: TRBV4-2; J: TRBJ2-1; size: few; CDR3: CASSQTLAGIYNEQFF; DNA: TGTGCCAGCAGCCAAACACTAGCGGGGATTTACAATGAGCAGTTCTTC
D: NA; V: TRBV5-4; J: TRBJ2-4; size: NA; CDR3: CASKSGPQENIQYF; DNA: TGTGCCAGCAAGTCAGGACCCCAAGAAAACATTCAGTACTTC
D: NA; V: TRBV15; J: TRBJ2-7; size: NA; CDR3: CATKGRGSSYEQYF; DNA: TGTGCCACCAAAGGACGGGGGAGCTCCTACGAGCAGTACTTC
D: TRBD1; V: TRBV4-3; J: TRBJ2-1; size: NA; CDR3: CASSQYWTGSSYNEQFF; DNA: TGCGCCAGCAGCCAATATTGGACAGGGAGCTCCTACAATGAGCAGTTCTTC
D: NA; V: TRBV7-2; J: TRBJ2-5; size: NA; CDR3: CASSRSGTEETQYF; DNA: TGTGCCAGCAGCCGAAGCGGGACAGAAGAGACCCAGTACTTC
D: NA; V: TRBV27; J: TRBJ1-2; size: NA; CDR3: CASRPWTDTGYTF; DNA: TGTGCCAGCAGGCCGTGGACGGACACGGGCTACACCTTC
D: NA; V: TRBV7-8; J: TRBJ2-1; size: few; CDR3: CASSPTIGNEQFF; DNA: TGTGCCAGCAGCCCGACCATTGGGAATGAGCAGTTCTTC
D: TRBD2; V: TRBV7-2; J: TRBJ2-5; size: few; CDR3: CASSLGGTSGIGTQYF; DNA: TGTGCCAGCAGCTTAGGAGGGACTAGCGGGATTGGGACCCAGTACTTC
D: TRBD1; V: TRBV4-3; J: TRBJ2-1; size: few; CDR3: CASSQSLPGTGVYNEQFF; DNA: TGCGCCAGCAGCCAAAGTCTTCCAGGGACAGGGGTTTACAATGAGCAGTTCTTC
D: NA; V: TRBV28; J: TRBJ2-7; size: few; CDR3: CASSLTSRADEQYF; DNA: TGTGCCAGCAGTTTAACCAGCAGGGCAGACGAGCAGTACTTC
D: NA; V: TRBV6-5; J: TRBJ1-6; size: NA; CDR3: CASSYRPNSPLHF; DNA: TGTGCCAGCAGTTATCGCCCAAATTCACCCCTCCACTTT
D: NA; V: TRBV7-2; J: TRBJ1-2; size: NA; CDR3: CASSPTRQAANYGYTF; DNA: TGTGCCAGCAGCCCGACCAGACAGGCAGCTAACTATGGCTACACCTTC
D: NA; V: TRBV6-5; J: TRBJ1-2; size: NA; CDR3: CASSYDLQLHGYTF; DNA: TGTGCCAGCAGTTACGATTTGCAGCTCCATGGCTACACCTTC
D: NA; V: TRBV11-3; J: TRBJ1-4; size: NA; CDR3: CASSLAGESVEKLFF; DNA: TGTGCCAGCAGCCTTGCAGGGGAGTCGGTTGAAAAACTGTTTTTT
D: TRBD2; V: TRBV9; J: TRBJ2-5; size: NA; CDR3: CASSVRPSGGAQETQYF; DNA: TGTGCCAGCAGCGTCAGGCCTAGCGGGGGGGCCCAAGAGACCCAGTACTTC
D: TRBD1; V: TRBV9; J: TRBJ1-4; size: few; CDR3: CASSAQGQQNEKLFF; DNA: TGTGCCAGCAGCGCCCAGGGACAGCAAAATGAAAAACTGTTTTTT
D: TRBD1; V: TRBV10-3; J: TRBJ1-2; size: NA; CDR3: CAISPGTGNYGYTF; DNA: TGTGCCATCAGTCCCGGGACAGGGAACTATGGCTACACCTTC
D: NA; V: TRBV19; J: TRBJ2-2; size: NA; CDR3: CASRTGELFF; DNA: TGTGCCAGCCGCACCGGGGAGCTGTTTTTT
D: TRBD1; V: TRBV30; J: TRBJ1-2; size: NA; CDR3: CAWTAGGGYGYTF; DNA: TGTGCCTGGACCGCAGGGGGGGGCTATGGCTACACCTTC
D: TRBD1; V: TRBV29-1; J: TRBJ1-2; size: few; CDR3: CSVADRGNYGYTF; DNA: TGCAGCGTGGCGGACAGGGGTAACTATGGCTACACCTTC
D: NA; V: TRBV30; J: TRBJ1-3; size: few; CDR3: CAWSPISSTIYF; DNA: TGTGCCTGGAGTCCCATATCGAGCACCATATATTTT
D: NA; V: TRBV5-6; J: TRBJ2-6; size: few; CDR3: CASFSSGANVLTF; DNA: TGTGCCAGCTTCAGCTCTGGGGCCAACGTCCTGACTTTC
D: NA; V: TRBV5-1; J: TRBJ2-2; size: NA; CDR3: CASSLADREDTGELFF; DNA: TGCGCCAGCAGCTTGGCCGACAGGGAGGACACCGGGGAGCTGTTTTTT
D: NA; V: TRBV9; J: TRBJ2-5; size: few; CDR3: CASSVGPSEEETQYF; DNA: TGTGCCAGCAGCGTAGGGCCTAGCGAGGAAGAGACCCAGTACTTC
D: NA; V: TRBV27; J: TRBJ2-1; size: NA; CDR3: CASSLRGQDYNEQFF; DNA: TGTGCCAGCAGTTTAAGGGGTCAGGATTACAATGAGCAGTTCTTC
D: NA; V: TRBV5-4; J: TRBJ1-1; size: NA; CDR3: CASSWTDKNTEAFF; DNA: TGTGCCAGCAGCTGGACAGACAAGAACACTGAAGCTTTCTTT
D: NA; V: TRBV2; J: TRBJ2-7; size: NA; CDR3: CASSERRTSGLYEQYF; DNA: TGTGCCAGCAGTGAAAGGCGGACAAGCGGGCTCTACGAGCAGTACTTC
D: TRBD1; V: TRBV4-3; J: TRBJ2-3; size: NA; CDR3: CASSQDAQRTGFPDTQYF; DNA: TGCGCCAGCAGCCAAGATGCTCAGAGGACAGGGTTTCCAGATACGCAGTATTTT
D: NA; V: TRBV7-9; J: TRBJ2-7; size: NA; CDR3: CASSPPIGTGSYEQYF; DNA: TGTGCCAGCAGCCCCCCTATTGGGACTGGATCCTACGAGCAGTACTTC
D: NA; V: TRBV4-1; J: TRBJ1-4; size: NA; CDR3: CASSPPATNEKLFF; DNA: TGCGCCAGCAGCCCCCCGGCAACTAATGAAAAACTGTTTTTT
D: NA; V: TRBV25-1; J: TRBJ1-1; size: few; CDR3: CASSGSGLRGGYTEAFF; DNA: TGTGCCAGCAGTGGTTCAGGGTTAAGGGGGGGCTACACTGAAGCTTTCTTT
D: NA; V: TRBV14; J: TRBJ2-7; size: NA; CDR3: CASSLHNSYEQYF; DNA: TGTGCCAGCAGCCTCCATAATTCCTACGAGCAGTACTTC
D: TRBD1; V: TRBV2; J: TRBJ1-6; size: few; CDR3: CASREDRGESSYNSPLHF; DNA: TGTGCCAGCAGGGAGGACAGGGGCGAAAGCTCCTATAATTCACCCCTCCACTTT